This entry lists 12 T cell receptor beta chains sequenced from one sample in a study of regulatory T cells in long-lasting Graves disease. Arm-PCR of CDR3 regions with iRepertoire HTBI primers generated TCR beta libraries. One entry per CDR3 protein, called by TCRdb with MiXCR from the multiplex PCR reads. The sample includes around 420,000 distinct CDR3 sequences, roughly 15% of them seen just once. Time point indicated: newly diagnosed GD, antithyroid drugs for less than 3 months. Scientists built the TCR library using RNA that was extracted from PBMCs. The sequencing used peripheral blood mononuclear cells (PBMCs), collected at new diagnosis, from a patient treated with antithyroid drugs. All receptors derive from a female donor with Graves disease.

The rearrangement uses TRBV9 and TRBJ1-6, with D unresolved. The germline V gene has CDR1 SGDLS and CDR2 YYNGEE. The CDR3 extends over 14 amino acids. Trimming took 0 bases from V and 16 from J, leaving 17 bases between them. CDR3: CASSVAGSGGPLHF. CDR3 bases: TGTGCCAGCAGCGTAGCGGGATCAGGTGGCCCTCTCCACTTT.

This clonotype has only a few counts. Lacking the conserved final phenylalanine or tryptophan, this CDR3 likely reflects a read error. The chain employs TRBV20-1 and TRBJ1-5; TRBD1 matches at 7 bases. With V trimmed by 4 bases and J by 2 bases, 11 bases remained unmatched. This CDR3 comprises 16 residues. Per germline, CDR1 DFQATT and CDR2 SNEGSKA (reference sequence). Here the CDR3 DNA reads TGCAGTGCTACTGACAGGGAGGATTATCGCAATCAGCCCCAGCATTAT. It translates to CSATDREDYRNQPQHY.

The rearrangement joins TRBV11-2 to TRBJ2-3; 11 bases fit TRBD2. The ends lost 7 bases at V and 3 bases at J; junction bases unmatched: 6. CDR3 length: 15 amino acids. CDR1 and CDR2 from the germline V gene are SGHAT and FQNNGV. The CDR3 protein is CASIGTSGGTDTQYF. CDR3 nucleotides: TGTGCCAGCATCGGGACTAGCGGAGGGACAGATACGCAGTATTTT.

Many counts were recorded for this clonotype. The V gene is TRBV6-1, the J gene TRBJ1-5, with TRBD1 identical over 7 bases. The CDR3 spans 16 residues. Germline V gives CDR1 MNHNS, CDR2 SASEGT. With V trimmed by 3 bases and J by 0 bases, 5 bases remained unmatched. The CDR3 sequence is CASSDLGTVSNQPQHF. The CDR3 DNA is TGTGCCAGCAGTGACCTTGGGACAGTTAGCAATCAGCCCCAGCATTTT.

V usage is TRBV5-1 and J usage is TRBJ1-1; 7 bases agree with TRBD1. After removal of 5 bases from V and 2 bases from J, the junction contained 9 bases not matched to a gene. The CDR3 runs 15 residues. The germline CDR1 and CDR2 sequences are SGHRS and YFSETQ. CDR3 coding DNA: TGCGCCAGCAGATTACCGGGACAGCTAAACACTGAAGCTTTCTTT. It is translated as CASRLPGQLNTEAFF.

This clonotype was picked up many times. The chain links TRBV28 to TRBJ1-2, with D perhaps TRBD1 (6 bases). With 3 bases removed from V and 3 bases from J, the gap between germline ends came to 14 bases. Germline V CDR1 and CDR2: MDHEN, SYDVKM. There are 15 residues in the CDR3. The CDR3: CASSLTGALHYGYTF. CDR3 in DNA: TGTGCCAGCAGTTTGACGGGGGCCCTTCACTATGGCTACACCTTC.

The table lists this clonotype with many counts. The genes are TRBV6-1 and TRBJ1-5, with D unclear. V was cut by 5 bases and J by 0 bases, with 20 bases left in between. Per the germline V gene, CDR1 is MNHNS and CDR2 is SASEGT. The length of the CDR3 is 18 residues. The CDR3, as DNA: TGTGCCAGCAGTAGGAGAGATAGGGAGGATTATAGCAATCAGCCCCAGCATTTT. Translation gives CASSRRDREDYSNQPQHF.

This clonotype was seen repeatedly, ten times or more. As DNA, the CDR3 is TGTGCCAGCAGCCAAGCCGGGGCCAGAAATCAGCCCCAGCATTTT. As protein: CASSQAGARNQPQHF. The chain combines TRBV28 with TRBJ1-5; possible D gene TRBD1, 5 bases. V was clipped by 6 bases and J by 4 bases, with 16 bases between them. Germline CDR1 and CDR2: MDHEN and SYDVKM. The CDR3 runs 15 residues.

For this clonotype: A far larger clone is just one base off, so this is likely a read error. This chain joins TRBV7-3 and TRBJ1-1; D is possibly TRBD1 (6 bases). V gave up 4 bases and J gave up 3 bases, with 9 bases separating them. Looked up from germline, CDR1 is SGHTA and CDR2 is FQGTGA. The CDR3 is made up of 13 amino acids. Written as DNA, the CDR3 is TGTGCCAGCAGCTCGGACAGTTACACTGAAGCTTTCTTT. As protein: CASSSDSYTEAFF.

In its sample, this clonotype was seen a few times. It may be a read error: a sequence one base away is much more abundant. The V and J genes are TRBV28 and TRBJ2-1, with 14 positions matching TRBD2. Gene TRBJ2-7 matches the end of the DNA better, so the J call may be wrong. This CDR3 comprises 19 residues. Looked up from germline, CDR1 is MDHEN and CDR2 is SYDVKM. DNA for the CDR3: TGTGCCAGCAGCTGCTGCCTGGGACTAGCGGGAGTAGTGTACAATGAGCAGTACTTC. Translating gives CASSCCLGLAGVVYNEQYF.

This clonotype occurred many times. The chain combines TRBV28 with TRBJ1-1, with D tentatively TRBD1 (6 bases). The V end lost 10 bases, the J end lost 3 bases, and 18 bases lay between the germline ends. Germline CDR1 reads MDHEN; CDR2 reads SYDVKM. CDR3 length equals 14 residues. This CDR3 is CATRGGDWYTEAFF. The CDR3 coding sequence is TGTGCCACCAGAGGGGGGGATTGGTACACTGAAGCTTTCTTT.

The table lists this clonotype with a few counts. The J gene is TRBJ1-1, the V gene TRBV4-1; the match to TRBD1 covers 8 bases. V gave up 5 bases and J gave up 6 bases; unmatched junction bases: 11. Looked up from germline, CDR1 is MGHRA and CDR2 is YSYEKL. The CDR3 contains 15 residues. For the CDR3, the DNA is TGCGCCAGCAGCACCCGACAGGGGTATCTAGCTGAAGCTTTCTTT. This encodes CASSTRQGYLAEAFF.